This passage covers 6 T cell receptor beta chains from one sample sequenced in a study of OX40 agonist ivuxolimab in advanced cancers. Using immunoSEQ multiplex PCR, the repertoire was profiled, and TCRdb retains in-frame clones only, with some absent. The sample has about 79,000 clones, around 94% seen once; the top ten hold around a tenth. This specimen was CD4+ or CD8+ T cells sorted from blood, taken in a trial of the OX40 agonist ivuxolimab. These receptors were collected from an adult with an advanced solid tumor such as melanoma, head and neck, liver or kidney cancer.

The CDR3 spells CASSFAGSGTDTQYF. Written as DNA, the CDR3 is TGTGCCAGCAGCTTCGCCGGGAGTGGCACAGATACGCAGTATTTT. V usage is TRBV9 and J usage is TRBJ2-3; maybe TRBD2 (6 bases). The V gene's germline CDR1 is SGDLS and CDR2 YYNGEE. Trimming removed 4 bases at V and 1 base at J, with 13 bases between. The CDR3 consists of 15 residues.

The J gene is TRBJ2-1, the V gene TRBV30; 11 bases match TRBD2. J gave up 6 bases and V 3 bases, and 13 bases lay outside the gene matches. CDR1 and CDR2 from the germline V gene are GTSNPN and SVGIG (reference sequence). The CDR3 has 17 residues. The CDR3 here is CAWRDSGGATLLNEQFF. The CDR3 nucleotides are TGTGCCTGGAGAGATAGCGGGGGGGCCACCCTCCTCAATGAGCAGTTCTTC.

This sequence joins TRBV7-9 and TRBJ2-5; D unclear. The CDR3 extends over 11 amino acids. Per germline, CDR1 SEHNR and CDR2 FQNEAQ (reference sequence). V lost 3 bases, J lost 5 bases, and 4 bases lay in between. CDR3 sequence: CASSFSETQYF. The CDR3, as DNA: TGTGCCAGCAGCTTTTCGGAGACCCAGTACTTC.

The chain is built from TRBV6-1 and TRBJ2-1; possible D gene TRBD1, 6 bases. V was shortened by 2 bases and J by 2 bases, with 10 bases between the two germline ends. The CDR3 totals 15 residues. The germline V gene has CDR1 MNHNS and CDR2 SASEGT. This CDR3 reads CASSEPGHPYNEQFF. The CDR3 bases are TGTGCCAGCAGTGAACCGGGACACCCCTACAATGAGCAGTTCTTC.

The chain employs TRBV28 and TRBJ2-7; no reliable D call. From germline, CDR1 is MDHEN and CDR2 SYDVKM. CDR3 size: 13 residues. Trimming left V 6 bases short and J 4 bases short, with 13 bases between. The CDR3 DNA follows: TGTGCCAGCAGCCGTACAGTCTCTTACGAGCAGTACTTC. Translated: CASSRTVSYEQYF.

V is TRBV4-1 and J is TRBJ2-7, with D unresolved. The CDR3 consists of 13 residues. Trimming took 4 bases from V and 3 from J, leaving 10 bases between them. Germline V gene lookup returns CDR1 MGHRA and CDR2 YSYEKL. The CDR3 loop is CASSLSPDYEQYF. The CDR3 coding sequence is TGCGCCAGCAGCCTCAGCCCGGACTACGAGCAGTACTTC.